This T cell receptor (beta chain) originates from a study of T cell clones after liver transplantation. General observations from the study: In most of the 8 subjects, circulating graft-donor-reactive CD4 TCRbeta sequences fell significantly after transplant.

Germline CDR1 is WNHNN and CDR2 is SYGVQD (reference sequence). The CDR3 has 15 amino acids. Trimming left V 3 bases short and J 2 bases short, with 11 bases between. Method: immunoSEQ multiplex PCR; TCRdb's copy keeps in-frame clones and lacks some. The sample carries 20,000 to 25,000 clones, 78% recorded once. Notes on this clone: Antigen specificity is unknown.

Sorting of unstimulated PBMCs yielded separate CD3+CD4+ and CD3+CD8+ fractions. The chain joins TRBV10-1 to TRBJ2-1, with D possibly being TRBD1 (5 bases). The material was CD8+ T cells from blood, obtained around 54 months after liver transplant. The clonotype was recovered from a human patient who received a liver transplant. The graft donor may account for some of the T cells. The DNA of the CDR3 is TGCGCCAGCAGTGAAGGGGCTCTCCCCTACAATGAGCAGTTCTTC. Translation gives CASSEGALPYNEQFF.